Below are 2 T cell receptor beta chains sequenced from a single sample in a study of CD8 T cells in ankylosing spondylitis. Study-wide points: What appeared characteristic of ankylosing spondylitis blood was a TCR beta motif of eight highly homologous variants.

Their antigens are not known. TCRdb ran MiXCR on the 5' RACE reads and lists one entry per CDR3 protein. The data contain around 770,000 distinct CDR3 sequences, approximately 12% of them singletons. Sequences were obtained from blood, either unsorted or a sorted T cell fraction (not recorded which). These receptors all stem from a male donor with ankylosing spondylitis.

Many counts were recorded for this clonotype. CDR3 sequence (DNA): TGTGCCAGCAGCTTAGTCAGAGGGGGGTACGAGCAGTACTTC. It specifies CASSLVRGGYEQYF. The chain carries TRBV7-2 and TRBJ2-7; either TRBD1 or TRBD2 may fit D (6 bases each). There are 14 residues in the CDR3. The germline V and J ends were trimmed by 1 base and 4 bases, with 11 bases remaining between them. Germline V gene sequence: CDR1 SGHTA, CDR2 FQGNSA.

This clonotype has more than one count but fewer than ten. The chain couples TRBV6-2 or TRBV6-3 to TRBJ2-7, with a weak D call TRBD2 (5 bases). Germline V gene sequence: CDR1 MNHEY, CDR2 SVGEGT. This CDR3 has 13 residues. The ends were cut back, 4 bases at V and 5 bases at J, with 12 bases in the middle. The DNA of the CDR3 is TGTGCCAGCAGTTCCGGACTGAGAAACGAGCAGTACTTC. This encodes CASSSGLRNEQYF.